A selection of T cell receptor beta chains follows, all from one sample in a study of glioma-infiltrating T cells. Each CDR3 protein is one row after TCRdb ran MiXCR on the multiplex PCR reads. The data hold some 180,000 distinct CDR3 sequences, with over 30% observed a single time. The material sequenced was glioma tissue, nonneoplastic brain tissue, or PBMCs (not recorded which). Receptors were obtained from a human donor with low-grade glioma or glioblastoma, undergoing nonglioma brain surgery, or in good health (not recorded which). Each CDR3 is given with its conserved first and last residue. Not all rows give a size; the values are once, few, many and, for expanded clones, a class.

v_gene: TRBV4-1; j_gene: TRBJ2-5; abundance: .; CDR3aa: CASSQEQGARETQYF
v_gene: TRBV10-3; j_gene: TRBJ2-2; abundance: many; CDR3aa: CAISEASGTGELFF
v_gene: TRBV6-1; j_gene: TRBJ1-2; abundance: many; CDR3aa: CASSDGGTANYGYTF
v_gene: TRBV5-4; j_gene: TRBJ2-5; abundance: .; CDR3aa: CASSLGLERETQYF
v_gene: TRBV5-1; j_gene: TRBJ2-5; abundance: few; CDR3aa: CASSEDRETQYF
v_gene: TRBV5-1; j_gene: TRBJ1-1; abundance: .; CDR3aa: CASSTQGLTEAFF
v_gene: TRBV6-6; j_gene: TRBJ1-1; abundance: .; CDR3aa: CASSSWARGLRTEAFF
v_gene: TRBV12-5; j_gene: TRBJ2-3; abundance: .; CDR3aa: CASGLPRGGNRTDTQYF
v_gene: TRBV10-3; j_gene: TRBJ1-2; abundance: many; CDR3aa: CAISDSSFYGYTF
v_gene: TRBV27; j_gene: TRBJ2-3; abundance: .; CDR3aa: CASSWSPQATDTQYF
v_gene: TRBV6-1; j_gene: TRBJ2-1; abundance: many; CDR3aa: CASRRLAEHEQFF
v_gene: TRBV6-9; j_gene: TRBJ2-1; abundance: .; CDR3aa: CASSLLAGEGEQFF
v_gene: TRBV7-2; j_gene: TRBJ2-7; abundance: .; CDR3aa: CASSYQVGLPTYEQYF
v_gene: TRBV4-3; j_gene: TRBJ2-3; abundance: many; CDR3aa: CASSRRHQEVTDTQYF
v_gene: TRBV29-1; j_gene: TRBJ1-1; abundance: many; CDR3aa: CSVGSPSMNTEAFF
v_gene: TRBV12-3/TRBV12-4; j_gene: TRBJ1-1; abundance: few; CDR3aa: CASSLAPGTGNTEAFF
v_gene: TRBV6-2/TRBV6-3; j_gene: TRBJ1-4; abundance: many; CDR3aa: CASSSGQDFNEKLFF
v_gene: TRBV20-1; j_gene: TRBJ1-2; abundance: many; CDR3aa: CSARVQGAGYGYTF
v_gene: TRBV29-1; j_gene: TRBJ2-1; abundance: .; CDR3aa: CSVVVSSGGNEQFF
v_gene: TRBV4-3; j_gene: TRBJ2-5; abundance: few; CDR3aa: CASSQDRGPRGQETQYF